Following are 6 T cell receptor beta chains from one sample sequenced in a study of OX40 agonist ivuxolimab in advanced cancers. Assay: immunoSEQ multiplex PCR; the TCRdb copy retains only in-frame clones and omits some. The table records 84,000 or so clones, approximately 90% of them present only once. The input for sequencing was CD4+ or CD8+ T cells sorted from blood, taken in a trial of the OX40 agonist ivuxolimab. All receptors derive from an adult with an advanced solid tumor such as melanoma, head and neck, liver or kidney cancer.

The chain joins TRBV5-1 to TRBJ2-3; perhaps D is TRBD1 or TRBD2 (6 bases each). The CDR3 covers 15 residues. Germline V gene lookup returns CDR1 SGHRS and CDR2 YFSETQ. Trimming removed 4 bases at V and 1 base at J, with 13 bases between. This chain's CDR3 is CASSGGRRGTDTQYF. The CDR3, as DNA: TGCGCCAGCAGCGGGGGGCGGAGGGGCACAGATACGCAGTATTTT.

In this sample, this clone turned up a few times. The V gene is TRBV2, the J gene TRBJ1-2, with a weak D call TRBD1 (6 bases). The CDR3 is 12 residues long. Germline V CDR1 and CDR2: SNHLY, FYNNEI. Between the trimmed V and J ends, which lost 2 bases and 5 bases, there was a span of 6 bases. CDR3: CASSETGYGYTF. CDR3 in DNA: TGTGCCAGCAGTGAAACAGGGTATGGCTACACCTTC.

This sequence joins TRBV9 and TRBJ1-2, with D uncertain. The CDR3 is 18 residues long. V was trimmed by 0 bases and J by 2 bases, leaving 20 bases between them. Germline CDR1 and CDR2: SGDLS and YYNGEE. CDR3 bases: TGTGCCAGCAGCGTAGAGGGTAGGGTGTTACTGGGGAACTATGGCTACACCTTC. The encoded protein is CASSVEGRVLLGNYGYTF.

The CDR3, as DNA: TGTGCCAGCAGCGGACCCGGGGGGGCCGTCACCGGGGAGCTGTTTTTT. It yields the protein CASSGPGGAVTGELFF. The chain employs TRBV7-3 and TRBJ2-2; 8 bases map to TRBD2. The ends lost 5 bases at V and 4 bases at J; junction bases unmatched: 9. The germline V gene has CDR1 SGHTA and CDR2 FQGTGA. The CDR3 runs to 16 residues.

J is TRBJ2-1 and V is TRBV6-5; D gene uncertain. Germline V gives CDR1 MNHEY, CDR2 SVGAGI. V lost 3 bases, J lost 0 bases, and 9 bases lay in between. This CDR3 comprises 15 residues. The CDR3 loop is CASSYSQSSYNEQFF. The CDR3 DNA reads TGTGCCAGCAGTTATTCCCAAAGCTCCTACAATGAGCAGTTCTTC.

This chain connects TRBV27 to TRBJ2-7; 8 nucleotides line up with TRBD1. V was clipped by 4 bases and J by 4 bases; unmatched bases: 6. The CDR3 has 14 amino acids. The germline gives CDR1 MNHEY, CDR2 SMNVEV (reference sequence). CDR3 sequence (DNA): TGTGCCAGCAGTTCCTATGACAGGGGATACGAGCAGTACTTC. This encodes CASSSYDRGYEQYF.